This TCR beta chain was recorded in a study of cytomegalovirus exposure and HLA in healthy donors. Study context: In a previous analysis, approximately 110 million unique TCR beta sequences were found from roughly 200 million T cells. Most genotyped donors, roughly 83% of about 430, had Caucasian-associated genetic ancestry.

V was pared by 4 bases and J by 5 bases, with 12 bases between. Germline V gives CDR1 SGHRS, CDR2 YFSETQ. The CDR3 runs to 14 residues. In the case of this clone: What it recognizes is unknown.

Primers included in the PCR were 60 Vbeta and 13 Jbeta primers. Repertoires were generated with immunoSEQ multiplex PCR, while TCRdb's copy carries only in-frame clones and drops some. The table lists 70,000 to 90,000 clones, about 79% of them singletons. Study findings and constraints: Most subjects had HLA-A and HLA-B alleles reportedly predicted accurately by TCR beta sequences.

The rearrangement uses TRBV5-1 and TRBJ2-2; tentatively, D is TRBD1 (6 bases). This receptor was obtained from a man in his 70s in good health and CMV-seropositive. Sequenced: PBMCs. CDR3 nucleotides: TGCGCCAGCAGCGGACGGACAGATACCGGGGAGCTGTTTTTT. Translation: CASSGRTDTGELFF.